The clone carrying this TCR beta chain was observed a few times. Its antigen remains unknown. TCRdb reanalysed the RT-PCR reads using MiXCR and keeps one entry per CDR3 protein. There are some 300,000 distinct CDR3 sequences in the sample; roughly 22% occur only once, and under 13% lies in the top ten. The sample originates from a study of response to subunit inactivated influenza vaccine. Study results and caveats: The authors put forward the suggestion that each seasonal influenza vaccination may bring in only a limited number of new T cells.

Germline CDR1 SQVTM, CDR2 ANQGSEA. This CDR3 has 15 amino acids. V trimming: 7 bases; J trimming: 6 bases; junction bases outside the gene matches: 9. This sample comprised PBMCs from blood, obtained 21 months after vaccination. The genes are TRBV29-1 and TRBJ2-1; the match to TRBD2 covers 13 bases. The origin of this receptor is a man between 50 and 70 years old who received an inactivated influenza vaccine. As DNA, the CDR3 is TGCAGCGGACTAGCGGGAGGCTGGGAATCCAATGAGCAGTTCTTC. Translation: CSGLAGGWESNEQFF.